This T cell receptor beta chain was found in a study of graft-versus-host responses after intestinal transplantation. Repertoires were generated with immunoSEQ multiplex PCR, while TCRdb's copy carries only in-frame clones and drops some. The sample has approximately 9,800 clones; under 40% are singletons. Responders (approximately 200,000, CFSE-labeled) were co-plated with approximately 200,000 irradiated, violet-dye-labeled stimulators. The CDR3 is made up of 18 amino acids. The ends were cut back, 2 bases at V and 2 bases at J, with 16 bases in the middle. Germline-derived CDR1 and CDR2 are MNHNS and SASEGT.

The material sequenced was alloreactive CD8+ T cells from a mixed lymphocyte reaction culture, taken before intestinal transplant. As for subset: CFSE-low proliferating T cells sorted from roughly six-day pre-transplant mixed lymphocyte reaction (GvH or HvG direction). This sequence originates from a human patient who received an intestinal transplant. V gene TRBV6-1 combines with J gene TRBJ2-6, with D maybe TRBD1 (7 bases). CDR3 DNA: TGTGCCAGCAGTGAAAAGGGGGCGAGGAGGGCTGGGGCCAACGTCCTGACTTTC. Amino acid sequence: CASSEKGARRAGANVLTF.